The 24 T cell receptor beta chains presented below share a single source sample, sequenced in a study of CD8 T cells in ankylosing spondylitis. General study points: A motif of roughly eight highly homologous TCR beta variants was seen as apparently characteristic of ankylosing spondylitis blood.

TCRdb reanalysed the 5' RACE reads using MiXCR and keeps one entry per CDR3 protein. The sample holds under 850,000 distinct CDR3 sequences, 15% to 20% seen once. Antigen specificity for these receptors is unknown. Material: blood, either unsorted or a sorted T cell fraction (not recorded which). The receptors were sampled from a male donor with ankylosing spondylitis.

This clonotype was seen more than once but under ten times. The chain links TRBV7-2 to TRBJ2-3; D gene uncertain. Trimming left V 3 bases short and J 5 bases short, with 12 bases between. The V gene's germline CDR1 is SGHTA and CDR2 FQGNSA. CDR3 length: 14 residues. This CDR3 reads CASSFVRVGDTQYF. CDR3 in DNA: TGTGCCAGCAGCTTTGTGCGAGTTGGAGATACGCAGTATTTT. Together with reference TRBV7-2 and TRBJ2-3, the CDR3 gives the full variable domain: GAGVSQSPSNKVTEKGKDVELRCDPISGHTALYWYRQSLGQGLEFLIYFQGNSAPDKSGLPSDRFSAERTGGSVSTLTIQRTQQEDSAVYLCASSFVRVGDTQYFGPGTRLTVL.

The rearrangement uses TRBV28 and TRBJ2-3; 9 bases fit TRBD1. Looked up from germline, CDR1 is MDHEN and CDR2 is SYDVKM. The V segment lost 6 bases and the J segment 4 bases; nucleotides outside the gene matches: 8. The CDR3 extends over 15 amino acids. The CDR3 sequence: CASRLGDREADTQYF. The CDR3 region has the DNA TGTGCCAGCAGATTGGGGGACAGGGAGGCAGATACGCAGTATTTT.

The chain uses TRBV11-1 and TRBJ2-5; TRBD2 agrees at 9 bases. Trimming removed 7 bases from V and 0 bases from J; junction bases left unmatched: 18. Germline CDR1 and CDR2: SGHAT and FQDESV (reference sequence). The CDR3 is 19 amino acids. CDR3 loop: CASTHHNAEAGGYQETQYF. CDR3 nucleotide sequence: TGTGCCAGCACCCACCACAATGCCGAGGCGGGGGGGTACCAAGAGACCCAGTACTTC.

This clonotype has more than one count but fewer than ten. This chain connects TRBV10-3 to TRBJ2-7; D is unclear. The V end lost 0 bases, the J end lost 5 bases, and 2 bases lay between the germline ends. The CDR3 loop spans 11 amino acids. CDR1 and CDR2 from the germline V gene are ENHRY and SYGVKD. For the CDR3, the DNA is TGTGCCATCAGTGAGTCCCACGAGCAGTACTTC. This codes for CAISESHEQYF.

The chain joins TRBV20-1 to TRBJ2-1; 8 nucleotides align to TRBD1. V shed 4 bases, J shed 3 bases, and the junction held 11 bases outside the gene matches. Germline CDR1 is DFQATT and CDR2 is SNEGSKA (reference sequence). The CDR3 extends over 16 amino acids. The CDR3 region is CSATLAHGQGYNEQFF. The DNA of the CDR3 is TGCAGTGCTACCCTCGCCCATGGACAGGGCTACAATGAGCAGTTCTTC.

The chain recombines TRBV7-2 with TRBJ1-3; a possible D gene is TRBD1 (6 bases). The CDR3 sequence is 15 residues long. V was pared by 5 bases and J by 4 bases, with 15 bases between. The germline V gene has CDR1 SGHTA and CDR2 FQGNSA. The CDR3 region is CASSAGGLRGNTIYF. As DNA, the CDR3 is TGTGCCAGCAGCGCGGGGGGGCTGCGGGGAAACACCATATATTTT.

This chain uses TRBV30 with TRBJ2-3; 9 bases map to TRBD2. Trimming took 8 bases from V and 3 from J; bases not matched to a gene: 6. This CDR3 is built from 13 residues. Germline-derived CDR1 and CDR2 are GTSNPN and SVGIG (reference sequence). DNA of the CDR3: TGTGCCCGTTCTAGCGGGAATACAGATACGCAGTATTTT. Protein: CARSSGNTDTQYF.

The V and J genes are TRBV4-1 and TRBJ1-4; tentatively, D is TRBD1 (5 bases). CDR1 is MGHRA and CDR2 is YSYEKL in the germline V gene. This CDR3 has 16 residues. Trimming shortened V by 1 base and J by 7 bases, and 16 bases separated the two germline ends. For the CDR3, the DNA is TGCGCCAGCAGCCAAGGAAGTGGGGGGTACACTGAAAAACTGTTTTTT. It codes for CASSQGSGGYTEKLFF.

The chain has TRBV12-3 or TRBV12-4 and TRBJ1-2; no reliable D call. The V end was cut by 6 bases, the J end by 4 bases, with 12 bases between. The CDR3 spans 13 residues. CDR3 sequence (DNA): TGTGCCAGCAGCCCCACCGCACTCTATGGCTACACCTTC. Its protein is CASSPTALYGYTF.

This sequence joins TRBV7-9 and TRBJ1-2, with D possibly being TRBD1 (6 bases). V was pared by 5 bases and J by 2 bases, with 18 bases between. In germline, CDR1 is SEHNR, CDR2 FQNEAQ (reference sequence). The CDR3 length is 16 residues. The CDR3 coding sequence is TGTGCCAGCAGCCGAGGAGACAGGCTTGGAAACTATGGCTACACCTTC. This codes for CASSRGDRLGNYGYTF.

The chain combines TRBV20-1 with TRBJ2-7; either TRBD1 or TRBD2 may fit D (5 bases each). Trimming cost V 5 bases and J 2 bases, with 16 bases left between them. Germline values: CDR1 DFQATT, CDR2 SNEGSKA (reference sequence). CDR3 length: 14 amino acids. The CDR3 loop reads CSASPGTGTYEQYF. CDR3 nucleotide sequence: TGCAGTGCTTCCCCAGGGACGGGTACCTACGAGCAGTACTTC.

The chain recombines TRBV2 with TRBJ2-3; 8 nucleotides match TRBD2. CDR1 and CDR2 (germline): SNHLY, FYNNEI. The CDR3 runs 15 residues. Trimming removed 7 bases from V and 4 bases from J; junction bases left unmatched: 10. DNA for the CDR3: TGTGCCAGCAAAGTCCCCGGGGGGGCCCCAGATACGCAGTATTTT. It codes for CASKVPGGAPDTQYF.

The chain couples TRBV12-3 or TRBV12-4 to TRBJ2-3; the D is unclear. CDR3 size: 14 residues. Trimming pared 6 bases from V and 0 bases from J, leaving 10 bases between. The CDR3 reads CASSPFASTDTQYF. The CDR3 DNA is TGTGCCAGCAGCCCCTTCGCCAGCACAGATACGCAGTATTTT.

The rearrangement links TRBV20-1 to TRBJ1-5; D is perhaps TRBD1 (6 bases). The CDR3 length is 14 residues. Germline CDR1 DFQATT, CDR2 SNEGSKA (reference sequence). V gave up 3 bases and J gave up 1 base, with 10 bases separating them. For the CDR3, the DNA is TGCAGTGCTAGCACTGACAGGAGCAATCAGCCCCAGCATTTT. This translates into CSASTDRSNQPQHF.

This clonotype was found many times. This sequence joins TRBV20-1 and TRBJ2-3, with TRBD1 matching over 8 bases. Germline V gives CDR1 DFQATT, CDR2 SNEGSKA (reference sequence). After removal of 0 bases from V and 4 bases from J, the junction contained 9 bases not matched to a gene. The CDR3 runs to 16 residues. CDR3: CSARDPGQAFPDTQYF. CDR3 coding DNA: TGCAGTGCTAGAGATCCGGGACAGGCTTTCCCAGATACGCAGTATTTT.

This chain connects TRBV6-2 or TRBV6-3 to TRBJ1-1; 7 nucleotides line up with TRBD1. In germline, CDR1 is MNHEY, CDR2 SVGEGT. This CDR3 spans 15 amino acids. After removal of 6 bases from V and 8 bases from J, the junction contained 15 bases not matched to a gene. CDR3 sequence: CASSTDRAGPSEAFF. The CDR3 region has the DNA TGTGCCAGCAGCACCGACAGGGCCGGACCCTCGGAAGCTTTCTTT.

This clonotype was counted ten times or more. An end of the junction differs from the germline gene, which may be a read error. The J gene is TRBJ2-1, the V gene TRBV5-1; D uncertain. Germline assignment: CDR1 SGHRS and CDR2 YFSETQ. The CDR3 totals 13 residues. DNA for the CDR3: TGTGCCAGCAGTTTGGGCAGTTACAATGAGCAGTTCTTC. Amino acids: CASSLGSYNEQFF.

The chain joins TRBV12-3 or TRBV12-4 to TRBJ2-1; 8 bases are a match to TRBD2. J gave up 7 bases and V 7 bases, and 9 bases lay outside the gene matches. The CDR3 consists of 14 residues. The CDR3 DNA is TGTGCCAGCACCCAGGACACGGGGGGGAATGAGCAGTTCTTC. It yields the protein CASTQDTGGNEQFF.

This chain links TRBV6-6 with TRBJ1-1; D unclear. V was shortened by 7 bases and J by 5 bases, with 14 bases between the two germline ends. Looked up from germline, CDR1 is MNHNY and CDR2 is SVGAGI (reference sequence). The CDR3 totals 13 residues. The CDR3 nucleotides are TGTGCCAGCATAACCCCCGGGGTAACTGAAGCTTTCTTT. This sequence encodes CASITPGVTEAFF.

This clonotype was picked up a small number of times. The CDR3 is CSVSGDYEQYF. The CDR3 nucleotides read TGCAGCGTTAGTGGTGACTACGAGCAGTACTTC. The V call is TRBV29-1, the J call TRBJ2-7, with no clear D. Germline lookup yields CDR1 SQVTM and CDR2 ANQGSEA. With 5 bases removed from V and 3 bases from J, the gap between germline ends came to 8 bases. This CDR3 has 11 amino acids.

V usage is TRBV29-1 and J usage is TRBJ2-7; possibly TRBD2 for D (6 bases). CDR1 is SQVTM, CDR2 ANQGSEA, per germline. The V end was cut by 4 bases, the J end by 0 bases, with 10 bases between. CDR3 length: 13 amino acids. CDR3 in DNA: TGCAGCGTTGTACCGGGAGACTCCTACGAGCAGTACTTC. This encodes CSVVPGDSYEQYF.

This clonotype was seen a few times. The CDR3 sequence is CASSHALGSPLHF. Written as DNA, the CDR3 is TGTGCCAGCAGCCACGCCTTAGGATCACCCCTCCACTTT. The V and J genes are TRBV3-1 and TRBJ1-6; D gene unclear. This CDR3 spans 13 amino acids. Trimming removed 3 bases at V and 10 bases at J, with 10 bases between. Germline values: CDR1 LGHDT, CDR2 YNNKEL (reference sequence).

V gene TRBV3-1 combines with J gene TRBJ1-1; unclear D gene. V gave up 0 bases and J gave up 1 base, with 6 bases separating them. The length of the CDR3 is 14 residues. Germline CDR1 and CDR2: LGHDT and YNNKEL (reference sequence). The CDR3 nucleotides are TGTGCCAGCAGCCAAGATTGGGCGAACACTGAAGCTTTCTTT. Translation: CASSQDWANTEAFF.

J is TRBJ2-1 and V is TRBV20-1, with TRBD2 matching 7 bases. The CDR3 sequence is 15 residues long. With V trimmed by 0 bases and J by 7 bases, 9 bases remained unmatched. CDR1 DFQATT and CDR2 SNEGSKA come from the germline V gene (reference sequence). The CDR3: CSARDRAGVVNEQFF. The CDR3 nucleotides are TGCAGTGCTAGAGATCGCGCGGGAGTAGTAAATGAGCAGTTCTTC.